The 16 T cell receptor beta chains given below trace back to one sample, sequenced in a study of cytomegalovirus exposure and HLA in healthy donors. 13 Jbeta primers and 60 Vbeta primers were used for the PCR. This table comes from immunoSEQ multiplex PCR, and its TCRdb copy is limited to in-frame clones, with some not included. The sample holds 150,000 to 200,000 clones, approximately 71% seen once. Sequencing was performed on PBMCs. Receptors were obtained from a girl aged 5 to 17 in good health and CMV-seronegative.

The V gene is TRBV13, the J gene TRBJ1-2; TRBD1 might be the D (6 bases). Between the trimmed V and J ends, which lost 4 bases and 4 bases, there was a span of 16 bases. CDR3 length: 15 residues. From germline, CDR1 is PRHDT and CDR2 FYEKMQ (reference sequence). CDR3: CASSYSGGLFYGYTF. For the CDR3, the DNA is TGTGCCAGCAGCTATAGCGGGGGGCTCTTCTATGGCTACACCTTC.

The CDR3 here is CASSLKGSNEQYF. The CDR3 coding sequence is TGCGCCAGCAGCTTGAAAGGGAGCAACGAGCAGTACTTC. The chain couples TRBV5-1 to TRBJ2-7, with D possibly being TRBD2 (5 bases). This CDR3 is built from 13 residues. Germline CDR1 is SGHRS and CDR2 is YFSETQ. Trimming took 1 base from V and 5 from J, leaving 10 bases between them.

The chain is built from TRBV19 and TRBJ2-7, with 8 bases matching TRBD2. The CDR3 sequence is 15 residues long. In germline, CDR1 is LNHDA, CDR2 SQIVND (reference sequence). After removal of 4 bases from V and 2 bases from J, the junction contained 7 bases not matched to a gene. The CDR3 DNA sequence: TGTGCCAGTAGTAACGGACTAGCTGTGACCTACGAGCAGTACTTC. It encodes CASSNGLAVTYEQYF. Together with reference TRBV19 and TRBJ2-7, the CDR3 gives the full variable domain: DGGITQSPKYLFRKEGQNVTLSCEQNLNHDAMYWYRQDPGQGLRLIYYSQIVNDFQKGDIAEGYSVSREKKESFPLTVTSAQKNPTAFYLCASSNGLAVTYEQYFGPGTRLTVT.

The chain links TRBV2 to TRBJ2-1; TRBD2 might be the D (5 bases). This CDR3 contains 13 residues. Trimming left V 0 bases short and J 12 bases short, with 12 bases between. Looked up from germline, CDR1 is SNHLY and CDR2 is FYNNEI. CDR3 loop: CASSEATTGWQFF. The CDR3 DNA follows: TGTGCCAGCAGTGAAGCGACGACGGGGTGGCAGTTCTTC. The full variable domain, in which reference TRBV2 and TRBJ2-1 provide the parts outside the CDR3, is EPEVTQTPSHQVTQMGQEVILRCVPISNHLYFYWYRQILGQKVEFLVSFYNNEISEKSEIFDDQFSVERPDGSNFTLKIRSTKLEDSAMYFCASSEATTGWQFFGPGTRLTVL.

The chain recombines TRBV6-6 with TRBJ2-5; no firm D call. Trimming shortened V by 7 bases and J by 3 bases, and 15 bases separated the two germline ends. Germline V gives CDR1 MNHNY, CDR2 SVGAGI (reference sequence). There are 14 residues in the CDR3. CDR3 amino acids: CASTSLRREETQYF. As DNA, the CDR3 is TGTGCCAGCACCTCCCTCCGCCGCGAAGAGACCCAGTACTTC.

J is TRBJ2-3 and V is TRBV4-1; D possibly corresponds to TRBD2 (5 bases). This CDR3 region has 16 residues. The germline V and J ends were trimmed by 0 bases and 2 bases, with 12 bases remaining between them. CDR1 and CDR2 from the germline V gene are MGHRA and YSYEKL. In nucleotides, the CDR3 is TGCGCCAGCAGCCAAGACCCGACGGGGAACACAGATACGCAGTATTTT. Protein: CASSQDPTGNTDTQYF.

The chain is built from TRBV6-5 and TRBJ1-2; 7 positions match TRBD1. CDR1 is MNHEY and CDR2 is SVGAGI in the germline V gene. The CDR3 spans 14 residues. V dropped 7 bases and J dropped 8; count of bases not matched to a gene: 13. CDR3 DNA sequence: TGTGCCAGCAAACAAAACAGGGGAAGAGGGGGCTACACCTTC. Translated: CASKQNRGRGGYTF.

The chain carries TRBV7-9 and TRBJ2-3; 9 positions agree with TRBD2. V trimming: 4 bases; J trimming: 3 bases; junction bases outside the gene matches: 14. There are 18 residues in the CDR3. CDR1 and CDR2 from the germline V gene are SEHNR and FQNEAQ (reference sequence). The CDR3 loop reads CASSSLAGALKITDTQYF. The CDR3 DNA reads as TGTGCCAGCAGCTCTTTAGCGGGGGCGCTGAAAATTACAGATACGCAGTATTTT.

The sample holds one count of this clone. This rearrangement joins TRBV7-9 to TRBJ2-7, with D possibly TRBD1 on 7 matching bases. V was pared by 4 bases and J by 3 bases, with 25 bases between. Germline CDR1 and CDR2: SEHNR and FQNEAQ (reference sequence). The CDR3 has 18 amino acids. The CDR3 DNA reads as TGTGCCAGCAGCTGGAGGGAATCCGGGACAGAAACGTACTACGAGCAGTACTTC. This codes for CASSWRESGTETYYEQYF.

The V gene is TRBV6-5, the J gene TRBJ1-2; 8 nucleotides agree with TRBD1. This CDR3 contains 14 residues. From germline, CDR1 is MNHEY and CDR2 SVGAGI. V dropped 2 bases and J dropped 8; count of bases not matched to a gene: 7. The CDR3 region has the DNA TGTGCCAGCAGTTACGGACAGGGAGTGGTAGGCTACACCTTC. This encodes CASSYGQGVVGYTF.

This clone was detected only a few times. This chain uses TRBV13 with TRBJ1-1; tentative D call: TRBD1 (6 bases). Trimming took 3 bases from V and 3 from J, leaving 8 bases between them. The CDR3 has 13 residues. In germline, CDR1 is PRHDT, CDR2 FYEKMQ (reference sequence). CDR3 coding DNA: TGTGCCAGCAGCTTCGCAGGGGACACTGAAGCTTTCTTT. The encoded protein is CASSFAGDTEAFF. Full variable domain (remainder filled in from reference TRBV13 and TRBJ1-1): AAGVIQSPRHLIKEKRETATLKCYPIPRHDTVYWYQQGPGQDPQFLISFYEKMQSDKGSIPDRFSAQQFSDYHSELNMSSLELGDSALYFCASSFAGDTEAFFGQGTRLTVV.

The genes are TRBV27 and TRBJ2-7; no clear D. Germline CDR1 MNHEY, CDR2 SMNVEV (reference sequence). The CDR3 totals 13 residues. With 5 bases removed from V and 6 bases from J, the gap between germline ends came to 14 bases. Here the CDR3 reads CASSPRGIFEQYF. The CDR3 region has the DNA TGTGCCAGCAGTCCCCGAGGAATTTTCGAGCAGTACTTC.

The V call is TRBV4-1, the J call TRBJ1-5, with TRBD1 identical over 7 bases. The CDR3 has 15 residues. Trimming at V came to 0 bases and at J to 7 bases, leaving 6 bases not matched to a gene. The germline V gene has CDR1 MGHRA and CDR2 YSYEKL. The CDR3 reads CASSQEVAGGQPQHF. The CDR3 DNA is TGCGCCAGCAGCCAAGAAGTGGCAGGGGGACAGCCCCAGCATTTT.

The V gene is TRBV7-9, the J gene TRBJ2-7; 8 nucleotides align to TRBD2. This CDR3 is built from 16 residues. V was clipped by 5 bases and J by 4 bases; unmatched bases: 13. Germline lookup yields CDR1 SEHNR and CDR2 FQNEAQ (reference sequence). The CDR3 sequence: CASSPERGGVAYEQYF. The CDR3 DNA reads as TGTGCCAGCAGCCCCGAACGGGGGGGGGTCGCTTACGAGCAGTACTTC.

The chain links TRBV9 to TRBJ2-7, with D perhaps TRBD1 (8 bases). Trimming removed 5 bases at V and 4 bases at J, with 16 bases between. Germline CDR1 SGDLS, CDR2 YYNGEE. CDR3 length: 14 amino acids. The CDR3 DNA is TGTGCCAGCAGGCCCGGACAGGGACTATACGAGCAGTACTTC. It yields the protein CASRPGQGLYEQYF.

The chain employs TRBV5-6 and TRBJ1-2; 7 nucleotides match TRBD1. After removal of 4 bases from V and 4 bases from J, the junction contained 7 bases not matched to a gene. The germline gives CDR1 SGHDT, CDR2 YYEEEE. The CDR3 has 14 residues. The CDR3 nucleotides are TGTGCCAGCAGCGCCCGGGACAGAGTCTATGGCTACACCTTC. Amino acid sequence: CASSARDRVYGYTF.